This TCR beta chain was retrieved from a study of cytomegalovirus exposure and HLA in healthy donors. Study as a whole: The approximately 120 validation repertoires, a later analysis reported, used the same platform as the approximately 650 first-cohort repertoires.

The table came from immunoSEQ multiplex PCR; TCRdb's copy has only in-frame clones and leaves some out. The table records some 270,000 clones, roughly 85% of them present only once. The CDR3 runs 15 residues. Per germline, CDR1 SGHDT and CDR2 YYEEEE. The ends lost 3 bases at V and 2 bases at J; junction bases unmatched: 3. Sequencing input: PBMCs. The sequence derives from a young woman in good health and CMV-seronegative. J is TRBJ2-1 and V is TRBV5-6, with 9 nucleotides matching TRBD1. CDR3 bases: TGTGCCAGCAGCTACCGGGACAGGGCCTACAATGAGCAGTTCTTC. This encodes CASSYRDRAYNEQFF.